This record concerns one TCR beta chain sequence. Data came from immunoSEQ multiplex PCR; TCRdb stores just in-frame clones and leaves some out. The sample carries roughly 62,000 clones, around 85% recorded once. The data originate from a study of OX40 agonist ivuxolimab in advanced cancers. The germline V gene has CDR1 MNHEY and CDR2 SVGAGI. With V trimmed by 2 bases and J by 5 bases, 8 bases remained unmatched. The CDR3 runs to 16 residues. The sample in question was CD4+ or CD8+ T cells sorted from blood, obtained in a trial of the OX40 agonist ivuxolimab. The receptor's source is an adult with an advanced solid tumor such as melanoma, head and neck, liver or kidney cancer. The chain joins TRBV6-5 to TRBJ2-4; TRBD1 matches 8 bases. The CDR3 loop reads CASSYGTGRFQNIQYF. The CDR3 DNA sequence: TGTGCCAGCAGTTACGGGACAGGTCGATTCCAAAACATTCAGTACTTC.